A single sample gave rise to the 13 T cell receptor beta chains below, sequenced in a study of tumor and adjacent non-tumor tissue in lung cancer. RNA was extracted from bulk tissue without any cell sorting. This non-tumor lung sample came from over 3 cm beyond the tumor edge. The library came from three nested PCR rounds adapted from ARM-PCR protocols. TCRdb reanalysed the multiplex PCR reads using MiXCR and keeps one entry per CDR3 protein. The sample has more than 85,000 distinct CDR3 sequences, around three fifths seen once. The sample consisted of distant non-tumor lung tissue. These receptors came from a man aged 25 to 40 with non-small cell lung cancer.

This clonotype has a single count. The junction departs from germline at one end; a sequencing error may be responsible. The chain employs TRBV12-3 or TRBV12-4 and TRBJ2-6; D is possibly TRBD1 (5 bases). The CDR3 contains 17 residues. In nucleotides, the CDR3 is TGTGCTAGCACTTGGGCAGGGCGATCCTATGGGGCCAACGTCCTGACTTTC. It translates to CASTWAGRSYGANVLTF.

About this clonotype itself: The final CDR3 position lacks the conserved phenylalanine or tryptophan, pointing to a likely read error. This chain links TRBV29-1 with TRBJ2-7, with D maybe TRBD2 (5 bases). The CDR3 length is 12 residues. Germline assignment: CDR1 SQVTM and CDR2 ANQGSEA. The CDR3 region is CSVTLGFYEQYY. For the CDR3, the DNA is TGTAGCGTTACCCTGGGTTTCTACGAGCAGTACTAC.

A remark on this clonotype: This sequence may be a read error, since a much larger clone differs from it by one base. The V gene is TRBV5-4, the J gene TRBJ2-5; 8 nucleotides line up with TRBD2. From germline, CDR1 is SGHNT and CDR2 YYREEE (reference sequence). The CDR3 loop spans 15 amino acids. DNA of the CDR3: TGTGCCAGCAGCGTAACTAGCGGATGGCAAGAGATCCAGTACTTC. Its protein is CASSVTSGWQEIQYF.

The J gene is TRBJ2-3, the V gene TRBV20-1; no clear D. The germline V and J ends were trimmed by 7 bases and 2 bases, with 13 bases remaining between them. Germline V gene data show CDR1 as DFQATT and CDR2 as SNEGSKA (reference sequence). The CDR3 loop spans 13 amino acids. The CDR3 sequence: CSVPTPYTDTQYF. The CDR3 nucleotides read TGCAGTGTCCCCACTCCGTACACAGATACGCAGTATTTT.

This clonotype was found once. It is likely a read error, because the conserved phenylalanine at the end of the CDR3 is missing. CDR3 amino acids: CNVESRTGVEQYL. In DNA form, the CDR3 reads TGCAACGTTGAAAGCCGGACAGGGGTCGAGCAGTACTTG. The chain combines TRBV29-1 with TRBJ2-7; TRBD1 matches 9 bases. This CDR3 contains 13 residues. Germline loops: CDR1 SQVTM, CDR2 ANQGSEA.

To note about this clonotype: An end of the junction differs from the germline gene, which may be a read error. The chain links TRBV20-1 to TRBJ2-1; 10 bases line up with TRBD2. Germline V CDR1 and CDR2: DFQATT, SNEGSKA (reference sequence). The CDR3 consists of 15 residues. CDR3 in amino acids: CSALTGTSALHEQFF. CDR3 nucleotide sequence: TGTAGTGCTCTTACCGGGACTAGCGCTCTCCATGAGCAGTTCTTC.

This clonotype was picked up many times. The chain employs TRBV20-1 and TRBJ2-7; 11 positions match TRBD2. CDR3 size: 16 residues. Germline values: CDR1 DFQATT, CDR2 SNEGSKA (reference sequence). V lost 1 base, J lost 6 bases, and 11 bases stayed unmatched. The chain's CDR3 is CSARAPRALAGVEQYF. For the CDR3, the DNA is TGCAGTGCTAGAGCCCCCAGGGCACTAGCGGGAGTCGAGCAGTACTTC.

Details on this clonotype: The junction and the germline gene differ at one end; a read error may be behind it. The CDR3 sequence: CSTTPVTEAYF. CDR3 DNA sequence: TGCAGTACTACTCCGGTCACTGAAGCTTACTTT. The chain joins TRBV20-1 to TRBJ1-1; D ambiguous. The length of the CDR3 is 11 residues. CDR1 is DFQATT, CDR2 SNEGSKA, per germline (reference sequence).

Points on this clonotype: A read error may account for a junction end that differs from germline. The chain is built from TRBV4-1 and TRBJ2-1, with 9 bases fitting TRBD2. Germline CDR1 reads MGHRA; CDR2 reads YSYEKL. The CDR3 runs to 17 residues. CDR3 protein: CASSQPLPLAGTNEEFF. In nucleotides, the CDR3 is TGCGCCAGTAGCCAACCTCTCCCTCTAGCGGGGACTAATGAGGAGTTCTTC.

This clonotype was counted only a few times. This chain joins TRBV11-2 and TRBJ2-4; D perhaps matches TRBD2 (5 bases). Trimming cost V 5 bases and J 0 bases, with 11 bases left between them. Germline V CDR1 and CDR2: SGHAT, FQNNGV. The CDR3 loop spans 15 amino acids. The CDR3 coding sequence is TGTGCCAGCAGCCCACGGAGGCTAGCCAAAAACATTCAGTACTTC. This codes for CASSPRRLAKNIQYF. Complete variable domain (other parts from reference TRBV11-2 and TRBJ2-4): EAGVAQSPRYKIIEKRQSVAFWCNPISGHATLYWYQQILGQGPKLLIQFQNNGVVDDSQLPKDRFSAERLKGVDSTLKIQPAKLEDSAVYLCASSPRRLAKNIQYFGAGTRLSVL.

This clonotype was detected only a few times. The chain uses TRBV21-1 and TRBJ1-2; the table's TRBD1 call for D was not verified on the DNA. TRBV21-1 is listed as a pseudogene. The CDR3 runs 13 residues. The CDR3 DNA follows: TGTGCCAGCAGCAAAGGGACAGGGGACGGCTACACCTTC. Its translation is CASSKGTGDGYTF.

With respect to this clonotype: The CDR3 ends on some other residue instead of the conserved phenylalanine or tryptophan, so this is likely a read error. This chain uses TRBV4-1 with TRBJ2-1, with D perhaps matching TRBD2 (5 bases). Germline V gene data show CDR1 as MGHRA and CDR2 as YSYEKL. The CDR3 sequence is 17 residues long. V lost 1 base and J lost 1, with 14 bases in between. CDR3 bases: TGCGCCAGCAGCCAAGGAAGGGCAACGGGATCCTACAATGAGCAGTTCCTC. Protein sequence: CASSQGRATGSYNEQFL.

The chain has TRBV4-2 and TRBJ2-3; 10 positions match TRBD2. Germline V CDR1 and CDR2: LGHNA, YNFKEQ. This CDR3 spans 16 amino acids. J was trimmed by 6 bases and V by 8 bases; bases with no gene match: 14. The CDR3 DNA is TGTGCCAGCTGTCAAGATCAAGCGGGAGGGGGGGATACGCAGTATTTT. It codes for CASCQDQAGGGDTQYF.